These 11 T cell receptor beta chains originate from one sample sequenced in a study of cytomegalovirus exposure and HLA in healthy donors. The table came from immunoSEQ multiplex PCR; TCRdb's copy has only in-frame clones and leaves some out. The sample contains about 260,000 clones, 80% to 95% of which appear only once. Sequenced sample: PBMCs. Every receptor here comes from a woman aged 25-40 years in good health and CMV-seronegative.

The table lists this clone with a count of one. The chain has TRBV2 and TRBJ2-1; maybe TRBD2 (6 bases). Germline V lookup: CDR1 SNHLY, CDR2 FYNNEI. V lost 6 bases and J 7 bases, leaving 13 bases between the germline ends. This CDR3 has 13 residues. The CDR3 DNA sequence: TGTGCCAGCAGCGGGAGTATAGTTAATGAGCAGTTCTTC. Translated, it gives CASSGSIVNEQFF.

This chain uses TRBV28 with TRBJ2-2, with D perhaps matching TRBD1 or TRBD2 (5 bases each). V lost 2 bases to trimming and J lost 10 bases, with 14 bases between them. This CDR3 has 14 amino acids. Germline V gene data show CDR1 as MDHEN and CDR2 as SYDVKM. The CDR3 nucleotides read TGTGCCAGCAGTTTAGGGGCAGGGAGCAAGGAGCTGTTTTTT. Its translation: CASSLGAGSKELFF. Drawing the rest from reference TRBV28 and TRBJ2-2, the complete variable domain is DVKVTQSSRYLVKRTGEKVFLECVQDMDHENMFWYRQDPGLGLRLIYFSYDVKMKEKGDIPEGYSVSREKKERFSLILESASTNQTSMYLCASSLGAGSKELFFGEGSRLTVL.

On this clone itself: Other DNA sequences in the same sample also yield this CDR3. The rearrangement joins TRBV30 to TRBJ1-1; TRBD1 might be the D (5 bases). Deletions cut 0 bases from V and 3 bases from J, with 8 bases between. The CDR3 has 13 amino acids. CDR1 and CDR2 (germline): GTSNPN, SVGIG (reference sequence). The CDR3 bases are TGTGCCTGGAGTGTACGAGGGGACACTGAAGCTTTCTTT. Protein product: CAWSVRGDTEAFF. Using reference TRBV30 and TRBJ1-1 for the parts outside the CDR3, the full variable domain is SQTIHQWPATLVQPVGSPLSLECTVEGTSNPNLYWYRQAAGRGLQLLFYSVGIGQISSEVPQNLSASRPQDRQFILSSKKLLLSDSGFYLCAWSVRGDTEAFFGQGTRLTVV.

The chain couples TRBV9 to TRBJ2-1; possibly TRBD1 for D (5 bases). CDR3 length: 16 residues. CDR1 and CDR2 from the germline V gene are SGDLS and YYNGEE. The V and J ends lost 0 bases and 0 bases respectively, with 10 bases between them. The CDR3 reads CASSVGGGFSYNEQFF. The CDR3 DNA is TGTGCCAGCAGCGTAGGGGGCGGATTCTCCTACAATGAGCAGTTCTTC. The full variable domain, its missing parts supplied by reference TRBV9 and TRBJ2-1, is DSGVTQTPKHLITATGQRVTLRCSPRSGDLSVYWYQQSLDQGLQFLIQYYNGEERAKGNILERFSAQQFPDLHSELNLSSLELGDSALYFCASSVGGGFSYNEQFFGPGTRLTVL.

This clone was detected once. Here the CDR3 DNA reads TGTGCCAGCTCACCGACTAGAAGCACAGATACGCAGTATTTT. Translating it yields CASSPTRSTDTQYF. This rearrangement joins TRBV18 to TRBJ2-3; D is possibly TRBD2 (6 bases). The CDR3 is 14 residues long. With 3 bases removed from V and 0 bases from J, the gap between germline ends came to 7 bases. The germline CDR1 and CDR2 sequences are KGHSH and LQKENI.

The chain uses TRBV4-3 and TRBJ1-4, with 9 bases fitting TRBD1. The CDR3 runs 13 residues. V trimming: 4 bases; J trimming: 7 bases; junction bases outside the gene matches: 1. Germline loops: CDR1 LGHNA, CDR2 YSLEER. As DNA, the CDR3 is TGCGCCAGCAGCCGGGACAGGGCTGAAAAACTGTTTTTT. This translates into CASSRDRAEKLFF.

The chain couples TRBV7-9 to TRBJ1-5; no reliable D call. Germline V CDR1 and CDR2: SEHNR, FQNEAQ (reference sequence). Trimming shortened V by 1 base and J by 2 bases, and 0 bases separated the two germline ends. The CDR3 loop spans 12 amino acids. CDR3 sequence reads: CASSLGNQPQHF. The DNA of the CDR3 is TGTGCCAGCAGCTTAGGCAATCAGCCCCAGCATTTT. Full variable domain (missing parts from reference TRBV7-9 and TRBJ1-5): DTGVSQNPRHKITKRGQNVTFRCDPISEHNRLYWYRQTLGQGPEFLTYFQNEAQLEKSRLLSDRFSAERPKGSFSTLEIQRTEQGDSAMYLCASSLGNQPQHFGDGTRLSIL.

The chain employs TRBV18 and TRBJ2-7; D uncertain. The length of the CDR3 is 13 residues. Germline CDR1 and CDR2: KGHSH and LQKENI. Trimming left V 2 bases short and J 2 bases short, with 7 bases between. CDR3 protein: CASSPAGAYEQYF. The CDR3 DNA is TGTGCCAGCTCACCAGCAGGAGCCTACGAGCAGTACTTC. The full variable domain, completed using reference TRBV18 and TRBJ2-7, is NAGVMQNPRHLVRRRGQEARLRCSPMKGHSHVYWYRQLPEEGLKFMVYLQKENIIDESGMPKERFSAEFPKEGPSILRIQQVVRGDSAAYFCASSPAGAYEQYFGPGTRLTVT.

With respect to this clone: In the same sample, other DNA sequences code for this CDR3. V usage is TRBV6-4 and J usage is TRBJ2-2; D remains ambiguous. The CDR3 has 13 amino acids. Germline V gives CDR1 MRHNA, CDR2 SNTAGT. Trimming took off 3 bases at V and 1 base at J, with 3 bases between the two ends. In nucleotides, the CDR3 is TGTGCCAGCAGTGATCGGAACACCGGGGAGCTGTTTTTT. Translating gives CASSDRNTGELFF.

V usage is TRBV7-2 and J usage is TRBJ1-1, with TRBD1 as a possible D gene (5 bases). V was trimmed by 5 bases and J by 1 base, leaving 8 bases between them. Looked up from germline, CDR1 is SGHTA and CDR2 is FQGNSA. The CDR3 runs 13 residues. CDR3 region: CASSPGRNTEAFF. The DNA of the CDR3 is TGTGCCAGCAGCCCAGGGAGGAACACTGAAGCTTTCTTT.

Only a few counts were recorded for this clone. The genes are TRBV6-1 and TRBJ1-5; D gene unclear. Germline values: CDR1 MNHNS, CDR2 SASEGT. Trimming removed 9 bases at V and 0 bases at J, with 9 bases between. The CDR3 extends over 13 amino acids. The CDR3 here is CASQDDSNQPQHF. The CDR3 nucleotides are TGTGCCAGTCAGGACGATAGCAATCAGCCCCAGCATTTT.